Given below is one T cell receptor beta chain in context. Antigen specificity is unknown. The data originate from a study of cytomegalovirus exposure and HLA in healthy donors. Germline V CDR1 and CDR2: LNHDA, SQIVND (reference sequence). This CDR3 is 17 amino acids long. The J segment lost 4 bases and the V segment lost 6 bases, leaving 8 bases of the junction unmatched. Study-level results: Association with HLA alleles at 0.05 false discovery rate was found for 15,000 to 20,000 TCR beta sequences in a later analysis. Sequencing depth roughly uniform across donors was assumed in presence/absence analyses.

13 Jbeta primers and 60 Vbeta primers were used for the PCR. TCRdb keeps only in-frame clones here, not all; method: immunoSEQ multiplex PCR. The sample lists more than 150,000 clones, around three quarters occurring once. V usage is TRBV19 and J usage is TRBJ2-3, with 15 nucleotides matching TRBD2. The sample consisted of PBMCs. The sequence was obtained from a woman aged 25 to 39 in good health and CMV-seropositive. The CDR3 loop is CASRRTSGGGRADTQYF. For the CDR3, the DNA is TGTGCCAGTAGGCGGACTAGCGGGGGGGGGAGGGCAGATACGCAGTATTTT.